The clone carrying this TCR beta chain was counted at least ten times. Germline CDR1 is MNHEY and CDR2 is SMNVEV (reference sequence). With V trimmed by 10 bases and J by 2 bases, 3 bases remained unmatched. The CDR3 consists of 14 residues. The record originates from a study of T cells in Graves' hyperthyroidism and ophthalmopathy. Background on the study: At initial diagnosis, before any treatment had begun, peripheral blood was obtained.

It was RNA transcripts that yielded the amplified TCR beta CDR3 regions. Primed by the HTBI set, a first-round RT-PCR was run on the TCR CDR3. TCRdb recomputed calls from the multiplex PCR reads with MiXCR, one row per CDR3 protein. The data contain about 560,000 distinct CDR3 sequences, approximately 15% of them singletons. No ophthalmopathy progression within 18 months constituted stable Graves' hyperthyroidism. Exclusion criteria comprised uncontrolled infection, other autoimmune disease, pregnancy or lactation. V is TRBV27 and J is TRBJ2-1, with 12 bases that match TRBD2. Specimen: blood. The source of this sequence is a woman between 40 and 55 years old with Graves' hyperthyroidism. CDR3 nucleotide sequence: TGTGCCACCGGACTAGCGGGGACCTACAATGAGCAGTTCTTC. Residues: CATGLAGTYNEQFF.